Sequencing of this T cell receptor (beta chain) was carried out in a study of blood T cell repertoires in COVID-19. Profiling relied on immunoSEQ multiplex PCR, and the TCRdb table lists in-frame clones only, not all of them. Of tens of thousands of clones listed, approximately 80% were seen once; the top ten hold approximately 4.6%. Unmatched junction bases numbered 8, after V lost 4 bases and J lost 5 bases. CDR1 is SGHVS and CDR2 is FNYEAQ in the germline V gene. This CDR3 comprises 14 residues. The chain combines TRBV7-6 with TRBJ2-7; 7 positions agree with TRBD1. The source material was peripheral blood. The sequence derives from a man older than 75 with COVID-19, enrolled during active disease. The CDR3 is CASSYRGSIHEQYF. The CDR3 DNA follows: TGTGCCAGCAGCTACAGGGGTTCTATCCACGAGCAGTACTTC.